The source of this T cell receptor (beta chain) is a study of control samples from healthy donors and cancer patients. The CDR3 runs 13 residues. Germline V lookup: CDR1 SEHNR, CDR2 FQNEAQ (reference sequence). The V end was cut by 5 bases, the J end by 4 bases, with 9 bases between. Data came from immunoSEQ multiplex PCR; TCRdb stores just in-frame clones and leaves some out. Among about 160,000 clones, roughly 94% were seen once, and the ten largest hold under 8.5%. This chain links TRBV7-9 with TRBJ1-5; no firm D call. Sequencing was done on a sample of blood. The TCR originated in a woman in her thirties or forties in good health. CDR3 protein: CASSVDWNQPQHF. The CDR3 DNA follows: TGTGCCAGCAGCGTGGACTGGAATCAGCCCCAGCATTTT.